What follows are 15 T cell receptor beta chains derived from one specimen sequenced in a study of naive and memory T cell subsets. A UMI-containing oligonucleotide was joined by 3' ligation to the TCR cDNA template. The SP2 primer and nested alpha and beta constant region primers amplified ligated cDNA in four rounds. TCRdb reprocessed the 5' RACE reads with MiXCR, giving one entry per CDR3 protein. The top ten hold more than 9.5% of the sample, which has more than 45,000 distinct CDR3 sequences, over 7% seen once. Source of these receptors: a male donor in good health.

The table lists this clonotype with many counts. The chain combines TRBV27 with TRBJ2-7; D is possibly TRBD1 (5 bases). V was trimmed by 4 bases and J by 3 bases, leaving 16 bases between them. This CDR3 contains 15 residues. The germline V gene has CDR1 MNHEY and CDR2 SMNVEV (reference sequence). The chain's CDR3 is CASSYSAGYFYEQYF. The CDR3 DNA reads TGTGCCAGCAGTTATTCGGCAGGGTACTTCTACGAGCAGTACTTC.

Many counts were recorded for this clonotype. The rearrangement links TRBV20-1 to TRBJ1-5; possibly TRBD1 for D (6 bases). Trimming took off 4 bases at V and 6 bases at J, with 13 bases between the two ends. Germline V lookup: CDR1 DFQATT, CDR2 SNEGSKA (reference sequence). This CDR3 has 13 amino acids. CDR3: CSATQGWLQPQHF. In nucleotides, the CDR3 is TGCAGTGCTACACAGGGATGGCTTCAGCCCCAGCATTTT.

The table lists this clonotype with many counts. The gene calls are TRBV5-1 and TRBJ1-2; 7 positions match TRBD1. Per the germline V gene, CDR1 is SGHRS and CDR2 is YFSETQ. V lost 3 bases, J lost 3 bases, and 11 bases stayed unmatched. The CDR3 runs to 16 residues. The CDR3 nucleotides are TGCGCCAGCAGCTCCCTAGAGGGGGCTGGGGACTATGGCTACACCTTC. It encodes CASSSLEGAGDYGYTF. Full variable domain (rest looked up from reference TRBV5-1 and TRBJ1-2): KAGVTQTPRYLIKTRGQQVTLSCSPISGHRSVSWYQQTPGQGLQFLFEYFSETQRNKGNFPGRFSGRQFSNSRSEMNVSTLELGDSALYLCASSSLEGAGDYGYTFGSGTRLTVV.

This clonotype was observed a few times. The CDR3 DNA follows: TGTGCCTGGAGTACCAGCCTTGGCCTCGAGCAGTACTTC. Translated, it gives CAWSTSLGLEQYF. The chain combines TRBV30 with TRBJ2-7; no reliable D call. Between the trimmed V and J ends, which lost 2 bases and 6 bases, there was a span of 14 bases. CDR1 GTSNPN and CDR2 SVGIG come from the germline V gene (reference sequence). The CDR3 sequence is 13 residues long.

The chain has TRBV6-2 or TRBV6-3 and TRBJ2-3, with TRBD2 matching over 9 bases. Germline-derived CDR1 and CDR2 are MNHEY and SVGEGT. There are 13 residues in the CDR3. V lost 5 bases and J lost 6; bases outside the gene matches: 3. As DNA, the CDR3 is TGTGCCAGCAGTCCTAGCGGGGTTGATACGCAGTATTTT. As protein: CASSPSGVDTQYF.

The genes are TRBV10-3 and TRBJ1-1; maybe TRBD1 (6 bases). Germline V gene data show CDR1 as ENHRY and CDR2 as SYGVKD. With 3 bases removed from V and 0 bases from J, the gap between germline ends came to 17 bases. CDR3 length equals 17 residues. The CDR3 spells CAISETARTAMNTEAFF. CDR3 sequence (DNA): TGTGCCATCAGTGAAACTGCCCGGACAGCCATGAACACTGAAGCTTTCTTT.

In its sample, this clonotype was seen once. CDR3 residues: CASQRSLGETQYF. CDR3 bases: TGTGCCAGCCAAAGGTCTTTGGGAGAGACCCAGTACTTC. V is TRBV11-3 and J is TRBJ2-5; D is undetermined. CDR3 length equals 13 residues. The V gene lost 8 bases and the J gene lost 4 bases, with 14 bases spanning the gap. Per the germline V gene, CDR1 is SGHNT and CDR2 is YENEEA.

This clonotype was detected many times. The chain uses TRBV15 and TRBJ2-3, with 7 nucleotides matching TRBD1. Germline-derived CDR1 and CDR2 are LNHNV and YYDKDF (reference sequence). J gave up 4 bases and V 5 bases, and 3 bases lay outside the gene matches. CDR3 length: 13 amino acids. CDR3 loop: CATSHRGPDTQYF. CDR3 bases: TGTGCCACCAGCCACAGGGGCCCAGATACGCAGTATTTT.

This clonotype appeared many times. CDR3 in amino acids: CASSQELSGMNNEQFF. Here the CDR3 DNA reads TGTGCCAGCAGCCAAGAACTAAGCGGGATGAACAATGAGCAGTTCTTC. This rearrangement joins TRBV4-2 to TRBJ2-1; 7 positions match TRBD2. CDR1 is LGHNA and CDR2 is YNFKEQ in the germline V gene. J lost 5 bases, V lost 0 bases, and 7 bases had no gene match. The CDR3 loop spans 16 amino acids.

This clonotype has a count of ten or more. The chain uses TRBV5-5 and TRBJ2-7; D is undetermined. Germline CDR1 is SGHKS and CDR2 is YYEKEE (reference sequence). The CDR3 sequence is 16 residues long. Trimming left V 0 bases short and J 0 bases short, with 13 bases between. The CDR3 region is CASSLGLALSSYEQYF. The CDR3 bases are TGTGCCAGCAGCTTGGGGTTAGCCCTGAGCTCCTACGAGCAGTACTTC.

This clonotype was counted between two and nine times. V is TRBV27 and J is TRBJ2-4, with a tentative D call TRBD2 (6 bases). Trimming took 3 bases from V and 11 from J, leaving 20 bases between them. Germline V gives CDR1 MNHEY, CDR2 SMNVEV (reference sequence). CDR3 size: 15 residues. CDR3 nucleotide sequence: TGTGCCAGCAGTTTGTTGGAGGGCCCCCTTATGGTTCAGTACTTC. Translating gives CASSLLEGPLMVQYF.

The chain employs TRBV12-3 or TRBV12-4 and TRBJ2-7; 11 nucleotides align to TRBD1. The CDR3 has 15 amino acids. The trim removed 5 bases at V and 2 bases at J, leaving 5 bases unmatched. This CDR3 reads CASSRTGGGTYEQYF. The CDR3, as DNA: TGTGCCAGCAGTCGGACAGGGGGCGGCACCTACGAGCAGTACTTC.

This clonotype was observed a few times. A much larger clone lies a single base off, so this may be a read error. This chain connects TRBV6-1 to TRBJ2-3, with D hard to call. The CDR3 extends over 13 amino acids. CDR1 MNHNS and CDR2 SASEGT come from the germline V gene. V lost 8 bases to trimming and J lost 4 bases, with 13 bases between them. The CDR3 protein is CASGTQSADTQYF. As DNA, the CDR3 is TGTGCCAGCGGAACGCAAAGCGCAGATACGCAGTATTTT.

The sample holds many counts of this clonotype. The chain uses TRBV20-1 and TRBJ2-7; 12 nucleotides agree with TRBD2. V lost 1 base to trimming and J lost 2 bases; unmatched junction nucleotides: 6. CDR1 and CDR2 from the germline V gene are DFQATT and SNEGSKA (reference sequence). CDR3 length: 16 residues. CDR3 region: CSARGGTSGLAYEQYF. CDR3 sequence (DNA): TGCAGTGCTAGAGGCGGGACTAGCGGGTTAGCCTACGAGCAGTACTTC.

This clonotype was observed at least ten times. This chain links TRBV29-1 with TRBJ1-1; D remains unclear. The CDR3 is 12 residues long. The V and J ends lost 3 bases and 3 bases respectively, with 8 bases between them. The germline gives CDR1 SQVTM, CDR2 ANQGSEA. The CDR3 reads CSVDGSDTEAFF. In DNA, the CDR3 is TGCAGCGTTGATGGTTCGGACACTGAAGCTTTCTTT.